This T cell receptor beta chain was found in a study of T cell repertoires in ileal Crohn's disease. Study-level findings and limits: Every patient over 26.8% clonality showed endoscopic recurrence.

The protocol was immunoSEQ multiplex PCR, while the TCRdb copy is restricted to in-frame clones and leaves out a portion. The sample lists some 11,000 clones; around 87% were seen once. Points on this clone: The target antigen is unknown.

Described time point: inflamed ileum from the surgical specimen. The origin of this receptor is an adult with Crohn's disease. Material: ileal tissue.

Here the CDR3 DNA reads TGTGCCAGCAGCTGGGACAGGGGGGTCCTGACTTTC. Protein product: CASSWDRGVLTF. This chain connects TRBV5-4 to TRBJ2-6; the match to TRBD1 covers 11 bases. Germline V CDR1 and CDR2: SGHNT, YYREEE (reference sequence). The CDR3 totals 12 residues. The V segment lost 3 bases and the J segment 13 bases; nucleotides outside the gene matches: 0. Looking up the rest from reference TRBV5-4 and TRBJ2-6 gives the full variable domain: ETGVTQSPTHLIKTRGQQVTLRCSSQSGHNTVSWYQQALGQGPQFIFQYYREEENGRGNFPPRFSGLQFPNYSSELNVNALELDDSALYLCASSWDRGVLTFGAGSRLTVL.